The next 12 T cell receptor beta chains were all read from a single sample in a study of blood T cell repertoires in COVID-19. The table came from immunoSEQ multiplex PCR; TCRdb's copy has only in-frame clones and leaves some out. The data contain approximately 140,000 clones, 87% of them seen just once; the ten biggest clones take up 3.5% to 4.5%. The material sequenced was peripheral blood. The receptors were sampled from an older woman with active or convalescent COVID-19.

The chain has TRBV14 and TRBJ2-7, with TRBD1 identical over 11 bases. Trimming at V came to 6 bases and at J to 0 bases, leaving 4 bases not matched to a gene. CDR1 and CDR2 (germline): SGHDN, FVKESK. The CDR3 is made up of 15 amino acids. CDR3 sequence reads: CASSPGTGGSYEQYF. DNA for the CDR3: TGTGCCAGCAGTCCCGGGACAGGGGGCTCCTACGAGCAGTACTTC.

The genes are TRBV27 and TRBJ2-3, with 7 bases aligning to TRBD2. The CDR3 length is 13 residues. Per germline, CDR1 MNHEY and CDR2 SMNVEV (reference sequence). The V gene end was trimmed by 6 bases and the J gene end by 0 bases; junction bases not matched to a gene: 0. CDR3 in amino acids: CASRGLSTDTQYF. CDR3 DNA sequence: TGTGCCAGCAGGGGACTAAGCACAGATACGCAGTATTTT.

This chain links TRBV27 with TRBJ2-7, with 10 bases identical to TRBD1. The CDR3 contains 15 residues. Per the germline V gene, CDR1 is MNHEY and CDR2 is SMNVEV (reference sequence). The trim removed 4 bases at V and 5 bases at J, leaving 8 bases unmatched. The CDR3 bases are TGTGCCAGCAGTTCCGACCGGGACAGGGGCCACGAGCAGTACTTC. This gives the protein CASSSDRDRGHEQYF.

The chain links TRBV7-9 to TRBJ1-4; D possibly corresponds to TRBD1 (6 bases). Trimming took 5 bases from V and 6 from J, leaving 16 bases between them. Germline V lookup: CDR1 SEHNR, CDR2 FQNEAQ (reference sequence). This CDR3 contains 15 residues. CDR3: CASSPGGGAYEKLFF. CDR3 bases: TGTGCCAGCAGCCCCGGGGGGGGCGCGTATGAAAAACTGTTTTTT. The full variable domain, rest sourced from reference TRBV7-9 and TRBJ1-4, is DTGVSQNPRHKITKRGQNVTFRCDPISEHNRLYWYRQTLGQGPEFLTYFQNEAQLEKSRLLSDRFSAERPKGSFSTLEIQRTEQGDSAMYLCASSPGGGAYEKLFFGSGTQLSVL.

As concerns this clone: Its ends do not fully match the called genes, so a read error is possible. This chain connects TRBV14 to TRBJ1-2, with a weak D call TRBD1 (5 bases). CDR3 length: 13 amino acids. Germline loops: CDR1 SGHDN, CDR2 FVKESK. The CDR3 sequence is CASSQDLVTDQIF. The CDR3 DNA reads TGTGCCAGCAGCCAAGATCTGGTGACAGATCAGATTTTC.

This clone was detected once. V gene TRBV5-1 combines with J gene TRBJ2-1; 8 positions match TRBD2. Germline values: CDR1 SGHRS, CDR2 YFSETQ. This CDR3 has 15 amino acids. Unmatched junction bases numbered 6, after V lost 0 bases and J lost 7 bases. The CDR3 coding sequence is TGCGCCAGCAGCTTGGCTACGGGGGGGTCTAATGAGCAGTTCTTC. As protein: CASSLATGGSNEQFF.

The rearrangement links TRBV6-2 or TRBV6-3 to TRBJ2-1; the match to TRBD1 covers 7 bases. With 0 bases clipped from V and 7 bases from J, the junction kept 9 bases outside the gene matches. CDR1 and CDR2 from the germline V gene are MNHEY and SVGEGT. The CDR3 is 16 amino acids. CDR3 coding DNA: TGTGCCAGCAGTTACTCTGACAGGGTCTGGGGAAATGAGCAGTTCTTC. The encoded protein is CASSYSDRVWGNEQFF.

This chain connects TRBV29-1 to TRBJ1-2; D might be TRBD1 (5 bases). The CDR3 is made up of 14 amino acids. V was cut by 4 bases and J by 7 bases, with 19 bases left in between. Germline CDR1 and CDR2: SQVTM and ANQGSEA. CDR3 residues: CSVVIGTAGLGYTF. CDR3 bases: TGCAGCGTTGTAATAGGGACCGCGGGGCTTGGCTACACCTTC.

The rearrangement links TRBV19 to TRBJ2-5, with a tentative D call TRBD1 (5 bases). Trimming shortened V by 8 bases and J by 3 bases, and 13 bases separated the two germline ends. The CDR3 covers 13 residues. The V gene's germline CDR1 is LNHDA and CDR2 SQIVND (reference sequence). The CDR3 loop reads CASSPWGEETQYF. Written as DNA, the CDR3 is TGTGCCAGTTCTCCTTGGGGCGAAGAGACCCAGTACTTC.

The CDR3 DNA is TGTGCCAGTAGTATACAGGGGAGCCAAGAGACCCAGTACTTC. As protein: CASSIQGSQETQYF. The chain combines TRBV19 with TRBJ2-5; a weak D match, TRBD1 (6 bases). V dropped 2 bases and J dropped 1 base, with 8 bases sitting between them. Germline V lookup: CDR1 LNHDA, CDR2 SQIVND (reference sequence). The CDR3 totals 14 residues.

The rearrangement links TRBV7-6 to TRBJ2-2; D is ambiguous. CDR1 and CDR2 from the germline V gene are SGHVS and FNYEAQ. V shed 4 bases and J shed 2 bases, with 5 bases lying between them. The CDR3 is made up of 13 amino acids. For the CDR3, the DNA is TGTGCCAGCAGCTATCAAAACACCGGGGAGCTGTTTTTT. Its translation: CASSYQNTGELFF. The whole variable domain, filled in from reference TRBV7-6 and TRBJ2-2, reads GAGVSQSPRYKVTKRGQDVALRCDPISGHVSLYWYRQALGQGPEFLTYFNYEAQQDKSGLPNDRFSAERPEGSISTLTIQRTEQRDSAMYRCASSYQNTGELFFGEGSRLTVL.

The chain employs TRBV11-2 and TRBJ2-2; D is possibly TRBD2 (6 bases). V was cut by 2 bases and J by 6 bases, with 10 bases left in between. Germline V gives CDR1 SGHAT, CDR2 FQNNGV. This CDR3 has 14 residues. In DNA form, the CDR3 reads TGTGCCAGCAGCTTACTTGGGGAGGCCGGGGAGCTGTTTTTT. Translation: CASSLLGEAGELFF.